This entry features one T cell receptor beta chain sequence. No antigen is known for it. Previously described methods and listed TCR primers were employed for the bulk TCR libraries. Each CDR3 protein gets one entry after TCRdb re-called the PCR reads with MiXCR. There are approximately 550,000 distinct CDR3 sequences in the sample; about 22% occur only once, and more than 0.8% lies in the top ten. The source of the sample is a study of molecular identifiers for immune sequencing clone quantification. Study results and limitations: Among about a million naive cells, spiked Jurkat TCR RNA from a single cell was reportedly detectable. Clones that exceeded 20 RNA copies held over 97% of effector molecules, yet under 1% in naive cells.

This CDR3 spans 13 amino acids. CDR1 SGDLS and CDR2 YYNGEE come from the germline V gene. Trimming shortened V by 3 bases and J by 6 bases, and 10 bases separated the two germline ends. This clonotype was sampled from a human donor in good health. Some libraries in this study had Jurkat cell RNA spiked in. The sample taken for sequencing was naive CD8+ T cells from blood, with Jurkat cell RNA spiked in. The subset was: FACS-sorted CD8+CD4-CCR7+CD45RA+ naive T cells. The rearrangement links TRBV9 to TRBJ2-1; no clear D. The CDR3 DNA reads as TGTGCCAGCAGCGCCCCACTGGTCAATGAGCAGTTCTTC. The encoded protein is CASSAPLVNEQFF.